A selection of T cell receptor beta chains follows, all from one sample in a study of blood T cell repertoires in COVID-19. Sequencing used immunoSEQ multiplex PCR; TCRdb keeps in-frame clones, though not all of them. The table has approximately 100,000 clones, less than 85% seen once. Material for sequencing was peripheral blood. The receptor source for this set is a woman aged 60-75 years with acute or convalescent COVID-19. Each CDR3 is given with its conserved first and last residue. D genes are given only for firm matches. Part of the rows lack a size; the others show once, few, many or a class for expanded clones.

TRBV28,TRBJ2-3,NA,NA,CASSPGGTDTQYF,TGTGCCAGCAGTCCCGGGGGCACAGATACGCAGTATTTT
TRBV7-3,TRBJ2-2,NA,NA,CASSLTSGSTGELFF,TGTGCCAGCAGCTTAACTTCAGGGTCCACCGGGGAGCTGTTTTTT
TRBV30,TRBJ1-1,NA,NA,CAWSIGSKAFF,TGTGCCTGGAGTATTGGCAGTAAAGCTTTCTTT
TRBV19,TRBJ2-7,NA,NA,CASRGTLGHEQYF,TGTGCCAGTCGCGGGACGTTAGGCCACGAGCAGTACTTC
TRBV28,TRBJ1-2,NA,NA,CASSSTGKGGYTF,TGTGCCAGCAGCTCCACAGGGAAAGGCGGCTACACCTTC
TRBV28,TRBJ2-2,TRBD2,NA,CASSSGGGTGELFF,TGTGCCAGCAGCTCCGGCGGGGGCACCGGGGAGCTGTTTTTT
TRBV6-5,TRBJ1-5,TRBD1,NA,CATGQGSNWNQPQHF,TGTGCCACAGGACAGGGGAGTAACTGGAATCAGCCCCAGCATTTT
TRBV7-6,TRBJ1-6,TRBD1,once,CASSRRQGSNSPLHF,TGTGCCAGCAGCCGCCGACAGGGGTCTAATTCACCCCTCCACTTT
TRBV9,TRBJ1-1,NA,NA,CASSVDMNTEAFF,TGTGCCAGCAGCGTCGACATGAACACTGAAGCTTTCTTT
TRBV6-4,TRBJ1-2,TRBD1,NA,CASSENWDREGGYTF,TGTGCCAGCAGTGAAAACTGGGACAGGGAAGGTGGCTACACCTTC
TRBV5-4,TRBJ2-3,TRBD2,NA,CASSSGTSRSTDTQYF,TGTGCCAGCAGCTCCGGGACTAGCAGAAGCACAGATACGCAGTATTTT
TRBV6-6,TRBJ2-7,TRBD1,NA,CASTMGQGYEQYF,TGTGCCAGCACCATGGGACAGGGCTACGAGCAGTACTTC
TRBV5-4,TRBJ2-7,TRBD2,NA,CASSSTGLPTYEQYF,TGTGCCAGCAGCTCCACGGGACTACCAACCTACGAGCAGTACTTC
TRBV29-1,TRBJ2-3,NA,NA,CSDRDSLADTQYF,TGCAGCGATAGGGACTCCTTAGCAGATACGCAGTATTTT
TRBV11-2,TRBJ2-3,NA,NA,CASSSDSFTDTQYF,TGTGCCAGCAGCTCCGACTCTTTCACAGATACGCAGTATTTT
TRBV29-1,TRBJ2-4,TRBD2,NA,CSADSRGGDIQYF,TGCAGCGCCGACAGCCGGGGGGGGGACATTCAGTACTTC
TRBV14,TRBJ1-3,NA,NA,CASSHTGFANTIYF,TGTGCCAGCAGCCACACAGGGTTCGCTAACACCATATATTTT
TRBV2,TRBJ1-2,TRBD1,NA,CASLRGTGGSYGYTF,TGTGCCAGCTTACGAGGGACAGGGGGCTCCTATGGCTACACCTTC
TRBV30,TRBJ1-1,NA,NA,CAWSSGRTEAFF,TGTGCCTGGAGTAGCGGGAGGACTGAAGCTTTCTTT
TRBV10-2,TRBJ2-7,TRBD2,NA,CASGIAGGPHEQYF,TGCGCCAGCGGAATAGCGGGGGGACCCCACGAGCAGTACTTC
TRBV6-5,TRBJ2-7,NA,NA,CASSYSAGTYEQYF,TGTGCCAGCAGTTACTCGGCGGGCACCTACGAGCAGTACTTC
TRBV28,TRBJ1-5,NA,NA,CASSGTRRRNQPQHF,TGTGCCAGCAGCGGGACAAGAAGAAGAAATCAGCCCCAGCATTTT
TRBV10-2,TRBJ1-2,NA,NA,CASSKAGDIYGYTF,TGCGCCAGCAGTAAGGCAGGGGACATCTATGGCTACACCTTC
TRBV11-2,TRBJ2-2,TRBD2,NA,CASSPGTSGGELFF,TGTGCCAGCAGCCCCGGGACTAGCGGGGGGGAGCTGTTTTTT
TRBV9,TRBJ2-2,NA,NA,CASSIRGTGELFF,TGTGCCAGCAGCATCCGGGGCACCGGGGAGCTGTTTTTT
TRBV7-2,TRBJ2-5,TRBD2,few,CASSLVGGGAGRTQYF,TGTGCCAGCAGCTTAGTTGGGGGGGGTGCTGGGAGGACCCAGTACTTC
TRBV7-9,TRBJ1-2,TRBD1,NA,CASSPGDRVLHGYTF,TGTGCCAGCAGCCCCGGGGACAGGGTTCTGCACGGCTACACCTTC
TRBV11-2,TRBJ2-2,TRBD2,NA,CASSLYGRGSGELFF,TGTGCCAGCAGCTTATACGGGAGGGGGAGCGGGGAGCTGTTTTTT
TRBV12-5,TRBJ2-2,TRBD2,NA,CASGLGLAGTGELFF,TGTGCTAGTGGTTTGGGGCTAGCGGGCACCGGGGAGCTGTTTTTT
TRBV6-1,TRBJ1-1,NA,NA,CASSGATGSEAFF,TGTGCCAGCAGTGGAGCTACAGGGTCTGAAGCTTTCTTT
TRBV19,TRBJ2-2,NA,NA,CASSIYGSGELFF,TGTGCCAGTAGTATATACGGGAGCGGGGAGCTGTTTTTT
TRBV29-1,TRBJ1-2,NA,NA,CSVEEGTGTNYGYTF,TGCAGCGTTGAAGAGGGTACAGGGACTAACTATGGCTACACCTTC
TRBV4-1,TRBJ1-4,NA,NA,CASSQDGGFRANEKLFF,TGCGCCAGCAGCCAAGATGGAGGTTTTCGCGCTAATGAAAAACTGTTTTTT
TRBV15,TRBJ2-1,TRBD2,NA,CATSRRGGVEQFF,TGTGCCACCAGCAGGCGGGGGGGTGTTGAGCAGTTCTTC
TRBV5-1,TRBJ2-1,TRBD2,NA,CASSAGTTHNEQFF,TGCGCCAGCAGCGCAGGGACTACCCACAATGAGCAGTTCTTC
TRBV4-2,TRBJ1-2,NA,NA,CASSRESTGLTNYGYTF,TGTGCCAGCAGCCGAGAAAGTACGGGACTGACTAACTATGGCTACACCTTC
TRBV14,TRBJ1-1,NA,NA,CASSAGAGEGAFF,TGTGCCAGCAGCGCTGGGGCAGGGGAAGGAGCTTTCTTT
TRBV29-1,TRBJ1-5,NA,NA,CSVQENSNQPQHF,TGCAGCGTACAGGAAAATAGCAATCAGCCCCAGCATTTT
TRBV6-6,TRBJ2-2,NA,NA,CASTGIRTGELFF,TGTGCCAGTACAGGTATAAGGACCGGGGAGCTGTTTTTT
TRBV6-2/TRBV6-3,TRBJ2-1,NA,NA,CASSYSRGGSYNEQFF,TGTGCCAGCAGTTACTCGAGGGGGGGTTCCTACAATGAGCAGTTCTTC
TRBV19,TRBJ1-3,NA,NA,CASSKSLLSGNTIYF,TGTGCCAGTAGTAAAAGCCTTCTCTCTGGAAACACCATATATTTT
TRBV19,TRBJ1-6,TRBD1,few,CASSGTGEHSPLHF,TGTGCCAGTAGCGGGACAGGGGAGCATTCACCCCTCCACTTT
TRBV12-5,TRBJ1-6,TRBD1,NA,CASGSGQGPSPLHF,TGTGCTAGTGGTTCGGGACAGGGACCCTCACCCCTCCACTTT
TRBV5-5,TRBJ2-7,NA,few,CASSIPGVTYEQYF,TGTGCCAGCAGCATTCCGGGGGTCACCTACGAGCAGTACTTC
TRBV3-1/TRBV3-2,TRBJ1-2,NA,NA,CASSQRLGPNYGYTF,TGTGCCAGCAGCCAACGTCTGGGGCCCAATTATGGCTACACCTTC
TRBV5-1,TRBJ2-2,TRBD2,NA,CASSLGPRLAGTGELFF,TGCGCCAGCAGCTTGGGTCCGCGGCTAGCGGGGACCGGGGAGCTGTTTTTT
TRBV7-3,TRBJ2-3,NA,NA,CASSPRDTGTDTQYF,TGTGCCAGCAGCCCTCGGGACACGGGCACAGATACGCAGTATTTT
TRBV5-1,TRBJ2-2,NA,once,CASSPLNGGTGELFF,TGCGCCAGCAGCCCTTTGAACGGGGGCACCGGGGAGCTGTTTTTT
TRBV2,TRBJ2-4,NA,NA,CASSYRVVIQYF,TGTGCCAGCAGTTACAGGGTTGTCATTCAGTACTTC
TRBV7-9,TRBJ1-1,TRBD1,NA,CASSALTGVITEAFF,TGTGCCAGCAGCGCCTTGACAGGGGTTATCACTGAAGCTTTCTTT
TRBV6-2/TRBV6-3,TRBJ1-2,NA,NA,CASSPGRTGGYTF,TGTGCCAGCAGCCCCGGACGCACGGGGGGCTACACCTTC
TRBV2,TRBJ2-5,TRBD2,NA,CASSSLAGGQETQYF,TGTGCCAGCAGTTCCTTAGCGGGGGGCCAAGAGACCCAGTACTTC
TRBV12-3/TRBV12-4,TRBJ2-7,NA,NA,CASRDDSEQYF,TGTGCCAGCAGAGACGACAGCGAGCAGTACTTC